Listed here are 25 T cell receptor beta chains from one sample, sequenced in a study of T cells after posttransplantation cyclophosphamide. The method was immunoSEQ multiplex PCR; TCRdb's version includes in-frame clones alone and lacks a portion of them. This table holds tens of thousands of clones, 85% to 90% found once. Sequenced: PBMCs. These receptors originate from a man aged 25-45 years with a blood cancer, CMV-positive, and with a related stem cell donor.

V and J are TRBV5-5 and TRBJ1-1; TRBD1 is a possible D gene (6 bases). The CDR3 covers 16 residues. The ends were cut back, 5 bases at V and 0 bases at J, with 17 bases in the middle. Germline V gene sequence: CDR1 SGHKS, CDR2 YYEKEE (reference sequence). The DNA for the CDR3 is TGTGCCAGCAGACTTGGACAGCCTCATATGAACACTGAAGCTTTCTTT. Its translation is CASRLGQPHMNTEAFF.

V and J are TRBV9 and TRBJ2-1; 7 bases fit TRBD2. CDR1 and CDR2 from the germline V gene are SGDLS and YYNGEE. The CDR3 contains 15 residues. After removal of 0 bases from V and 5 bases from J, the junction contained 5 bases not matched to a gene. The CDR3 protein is CASSVAGSGHNEQFF. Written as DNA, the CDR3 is TGTGCCAGCAGCGTAGCGGGTAGCGGGCACAATGAGCAGTTCTTC.

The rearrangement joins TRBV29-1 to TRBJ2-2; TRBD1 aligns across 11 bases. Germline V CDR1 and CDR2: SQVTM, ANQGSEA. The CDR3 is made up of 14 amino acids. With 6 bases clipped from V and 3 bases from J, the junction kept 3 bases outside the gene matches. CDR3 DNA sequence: TGCAGCGTAGGACAGGGGGCGCACACCGGGGAGCTGTTTTTT. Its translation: CSVGQGAHTGELFF.

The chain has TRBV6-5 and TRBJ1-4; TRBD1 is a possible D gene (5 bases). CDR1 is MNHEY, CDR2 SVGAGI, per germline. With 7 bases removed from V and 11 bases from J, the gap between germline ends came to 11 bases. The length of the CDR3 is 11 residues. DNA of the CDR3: TGTGCCAGCAAGGGCCCAGGGAAACTGTTTTTT. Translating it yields CASKGPGKLFF.

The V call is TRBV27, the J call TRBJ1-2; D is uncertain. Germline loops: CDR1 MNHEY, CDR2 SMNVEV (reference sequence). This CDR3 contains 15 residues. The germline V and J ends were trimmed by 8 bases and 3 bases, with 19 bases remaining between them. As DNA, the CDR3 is TGTGCCAGCGGGAGGGTGGCCCAGACCTACTATGGCTACACCTTC. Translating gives CASGRVAQTYYGYTF.

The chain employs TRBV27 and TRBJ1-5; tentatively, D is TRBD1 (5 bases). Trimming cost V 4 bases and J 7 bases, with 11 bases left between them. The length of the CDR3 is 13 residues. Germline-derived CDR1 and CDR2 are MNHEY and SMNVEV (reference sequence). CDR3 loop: CASSSGRYQPQHF. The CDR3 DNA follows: TGTGCCAGCAGTTCAGGGCGATACCAGCCCCAGCATTTT.

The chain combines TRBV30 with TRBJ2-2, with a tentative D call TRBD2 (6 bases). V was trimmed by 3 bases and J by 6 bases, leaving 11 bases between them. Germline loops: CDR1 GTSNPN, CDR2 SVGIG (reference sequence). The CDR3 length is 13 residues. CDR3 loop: CAWSPSGAGELFF. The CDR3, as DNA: TGTGCCTGGAGCCCCTCGGGGGCCGGGGAGCTGTTTTTT.

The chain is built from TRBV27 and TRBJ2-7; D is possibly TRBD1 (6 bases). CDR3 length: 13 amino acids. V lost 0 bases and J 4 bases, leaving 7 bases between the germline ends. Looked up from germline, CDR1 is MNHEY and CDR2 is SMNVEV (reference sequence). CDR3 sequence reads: CASSLSTGYEQYF. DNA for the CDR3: TGTGCCAGCAGTTTATCAACAGGGTACGAGCAGTACTTC.

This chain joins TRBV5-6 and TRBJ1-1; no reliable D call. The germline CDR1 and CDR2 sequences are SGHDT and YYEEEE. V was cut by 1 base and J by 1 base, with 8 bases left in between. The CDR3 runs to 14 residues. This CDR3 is CASSLYAENTEAFF. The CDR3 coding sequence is TGTGCCAGCAGCTTGTATGCGGAGAACACTGAAGCTTTCTTT.

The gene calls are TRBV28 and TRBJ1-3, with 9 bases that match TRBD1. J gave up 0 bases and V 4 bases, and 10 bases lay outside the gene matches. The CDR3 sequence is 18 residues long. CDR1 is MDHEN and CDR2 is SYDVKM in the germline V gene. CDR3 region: CASSSMGQGKGSGNTIYF. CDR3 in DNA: TGTGCCAGCAGTTCGATGGGACAGGGCAAAGGCTCTGGAAACACCATATATTTT.

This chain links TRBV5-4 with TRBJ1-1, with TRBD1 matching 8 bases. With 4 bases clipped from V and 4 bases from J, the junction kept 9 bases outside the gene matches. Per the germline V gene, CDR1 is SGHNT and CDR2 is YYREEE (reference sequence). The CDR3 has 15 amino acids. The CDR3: CASSGNPGGGTEAFF. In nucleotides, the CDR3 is TGTGCCAGCAGCGGGAACCCAGGGGGCGGCACTGAAGCTTTCTTT.

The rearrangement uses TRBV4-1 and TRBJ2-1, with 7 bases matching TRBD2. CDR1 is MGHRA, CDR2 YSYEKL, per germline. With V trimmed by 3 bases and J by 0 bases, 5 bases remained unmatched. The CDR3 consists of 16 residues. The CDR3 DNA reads TGCGCCAGCAGCCACCAAACTAGCGTCTCCTACAATGAGCAGTTCTTC. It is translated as CASSHQTSVSYNEQFF.

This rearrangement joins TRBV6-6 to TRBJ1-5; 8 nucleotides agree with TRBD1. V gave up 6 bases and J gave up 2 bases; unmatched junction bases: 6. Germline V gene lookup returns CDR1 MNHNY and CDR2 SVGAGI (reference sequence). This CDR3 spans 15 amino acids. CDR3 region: CASSPGQGRNQPQHF. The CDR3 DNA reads TGTGCCAGCAGCCCCGGACAGGGACGCAATCAGCCCCAGCATTTT.

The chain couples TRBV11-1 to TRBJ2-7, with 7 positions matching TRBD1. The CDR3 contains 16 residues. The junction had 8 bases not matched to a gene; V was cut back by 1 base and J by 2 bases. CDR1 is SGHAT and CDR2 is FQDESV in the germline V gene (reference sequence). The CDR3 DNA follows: TGTGCCAGCAGCTTAGTATACCCGGGACAGACCTACGAGCAGTACTTC. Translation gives CASSLVYPGQTYEQYF.

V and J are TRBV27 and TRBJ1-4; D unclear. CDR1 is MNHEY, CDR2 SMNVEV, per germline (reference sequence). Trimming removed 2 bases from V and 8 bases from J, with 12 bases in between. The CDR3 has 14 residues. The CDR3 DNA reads TGTGCCAGCAGTTTAAGGCCTAAGCGGGAAAAACTGTTTTTT. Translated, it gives CASSLRPKREKLFF.

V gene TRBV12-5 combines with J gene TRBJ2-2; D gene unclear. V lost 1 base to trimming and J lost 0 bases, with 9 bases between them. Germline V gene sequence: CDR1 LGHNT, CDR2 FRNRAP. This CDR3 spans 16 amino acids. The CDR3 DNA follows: TGTGCTAGTGGTTTGGGGGCCACTTCGAACACCGGGGAGCTGTTTTTT. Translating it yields CASGLGATSNTGELFF.

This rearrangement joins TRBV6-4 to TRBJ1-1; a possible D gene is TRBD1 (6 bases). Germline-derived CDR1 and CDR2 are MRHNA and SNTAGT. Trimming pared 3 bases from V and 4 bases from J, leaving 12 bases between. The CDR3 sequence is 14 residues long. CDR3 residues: CASSEEGGTTEAFF. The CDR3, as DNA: TGTGCCAGCAGTGAAGAGGGGGGGACCACTGAAGCTTTCTTT.

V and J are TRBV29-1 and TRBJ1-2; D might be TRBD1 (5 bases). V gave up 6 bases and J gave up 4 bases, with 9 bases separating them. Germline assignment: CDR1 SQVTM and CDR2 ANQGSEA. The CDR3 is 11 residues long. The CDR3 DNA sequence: TGCAGCGTAGGGGCGACCTATGGCTACACCTTC. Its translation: CSVGATYGYTF.

CDR3 nucleotide sequence: TGTGCCAGCAGCCCCCGCTTCGCGGGTGGGCAGTTCTTC. Amino acids: CASSPRFAGGQFF. The chain has TRBV25-1 and TRBJ2-1, with D maybe TRBD2 (5 bases). V was clipped by 6 bases and J by 12 bases, with 18 bases between them. This CDR3 region has 13 residues. CDR1 and CDR2 (germline): MGHDK, SYGVNS.

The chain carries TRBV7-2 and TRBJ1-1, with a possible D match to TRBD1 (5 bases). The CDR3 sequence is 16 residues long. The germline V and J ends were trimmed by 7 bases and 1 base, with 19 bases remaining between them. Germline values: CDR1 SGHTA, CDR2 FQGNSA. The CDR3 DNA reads TGTGCCAGCAAACCCCCTGGGGGGAGGGGGAACACTGAAGCTTTCTTT. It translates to CASKPPGGRGNTEAFF.

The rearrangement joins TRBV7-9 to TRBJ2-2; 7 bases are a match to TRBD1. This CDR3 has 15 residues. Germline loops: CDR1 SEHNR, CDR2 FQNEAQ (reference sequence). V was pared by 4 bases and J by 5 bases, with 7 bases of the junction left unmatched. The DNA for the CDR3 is TGTGCCAGCAGCTCAGGGACAGAAATAACCGGGGAGCTGTTTTTT. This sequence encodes CASSSGTEITGELFF. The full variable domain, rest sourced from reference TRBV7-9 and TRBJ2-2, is DTGVSQNPRHKITKRGQNVTFRCDPISEHNRLYWYRQTLGQGPEFLTYFQNEAQLEKSRLLSDRFSAERPKGSFSTLEIQRTEQGDSAMYLCASSSGTEITGELFFGEGSRLTVL.

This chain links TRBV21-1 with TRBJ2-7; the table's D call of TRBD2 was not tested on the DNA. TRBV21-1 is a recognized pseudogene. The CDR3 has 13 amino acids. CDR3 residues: CASSTGIGTEQYF. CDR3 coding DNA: TGTGCCAGCAGTACAGGTATTGGGACTGAGCAGTACTTC.

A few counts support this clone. CDR3 region: CASSQDPPGMETQYF. CDR3 bases: TGCGCCAGCAGCCAAGATCCTCCAGGGATGGAGACCCAGTACTTC. The J gene is TRBJ2-5, the V gene TRBV4-1, with D maybe TRBD1 (5 bases). There are 15 residues in the CDR3. The germline V gene has CDR1 MGHRA and CDR2 YSYEKL. V lost 0 bases to trimming and J lost 5 bases, with 13 bases between them.

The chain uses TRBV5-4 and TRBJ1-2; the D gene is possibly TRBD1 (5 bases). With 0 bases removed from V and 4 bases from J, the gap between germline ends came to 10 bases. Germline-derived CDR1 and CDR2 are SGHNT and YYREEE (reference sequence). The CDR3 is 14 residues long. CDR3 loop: CASSLGRASYGYTF. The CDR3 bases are TGTGCCAGCAGCTTGGGCAGGGCAAGCTATGGCTACACCTTC.

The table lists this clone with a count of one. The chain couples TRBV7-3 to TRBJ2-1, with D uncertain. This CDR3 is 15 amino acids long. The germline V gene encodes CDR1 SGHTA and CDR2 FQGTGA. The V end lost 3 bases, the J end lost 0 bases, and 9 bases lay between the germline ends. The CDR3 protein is CASSLRFSSYNEQFF. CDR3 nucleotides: TGTGCCAGCAGCTTGAGATTTAGCTCCTACAATGAGCAGTTCTTC.